This T cell receptor (beta chain) comes out of a study of T cells in Graves' hyperthyroidism and ophthalmopathy. V was pared by 6 bases and J by 3 bases, with 8 bases between. The CDR3 has 12 residues. Germline V gene data show CDR1 as SQVTM and CDR2 as ANQGSEA. Amplification of TCR beta CDR3 regions was performed using RNA transcripts as template. The TCR CDR3 was amplified in a first-round RT-PCR using the HTBI primer set. From the multiplex PCR reads, TCRdb called clonotypes with MiXCR, one entry per CDR3 protein. Here the sample spans hundreds of thousands of distinct CDR3 sequences, roughly 15% being singletons. This clonotype was detected only a few times.

J is TRBJ2-2 and V is TRBV29-1; the D is unclear. The source is a woman aged 60-70 years with Graves' ophthalmopathy. Material for sequencing was blood. The CDR3 DNA follows: TGCAGCGTACACTCGGACACCGGGGAGCTGTTTTTT. Its translation is CSVHSDTGELFF.